One TCR beta chain is described in this entry. The antigen is undetermined. This specimen belongs to a study of T cell responses to AZD1222 COVID-19 vaccine. Overall study findings and caveats: An increase in Spike-specific TCR breadth and depth was observed after two AZD1222 doses.

The method was immunoSEQ multiplex PCR; TCRdb's version includes in-frame clones alone and lacks a portion of them. The sample consists of roughly 140,000 clones, under 95% of them appearing once. This CDR3 contains 13 residues. Germline CDR1 reads KGHSH; CDR2 reads LQKENI. Trimming removed 8 bases at V and 3 bases at J, with 13 bases between. The TCR was taken from an adult who received the AZD1222 COVID-19 vaccine. The sample consisted of peripheral blood, taken 28 days after the second AZD1222 dose. The genes are TRBV18 and TRBJ1-1, with a tentative D call TRBD1 (5 bases). The CDR3 sequence: CASAQGGDTEAFF. The CDR3 coding sequence is TGTGCCAGCGCCCAGGGAGGGGACACTGAAGCTTTCTTT.